This TCR beta chain was observed in a study of immune evolution from preneoplasia to lung adenocarcinoma. Each case's diagnosis was confirmed by two pathologists on H&E. Study-level results: Top clone share appeared to fall from AAH through AIS, MIA, adenocarcinoma.

Comments on this clone: The antigen remains unidentified.

Repertoires were generated with immunoSEQ multiplex PCR, while TCRdb's copy carries only in-frame clones and drops some. The sample holds under 9,000 clones, 70% to 80% seen once. CDR3 length equals 15 residues. Trimming removed 6 bases from V and 0 bases from J; junction bases left unmatched: 4. From germline, CDR1 is MNHEY and CDR2 SVGAGI. The specimen sequenced was FFPE atypical adenomatous hyperplasia tissue from the lung. Regarding subset: atypical adenomatous hyperplasia (AAH), lung preneoplasia. The TCR originated in a donor of 70 years or more with lung adenocarcinoma. Some clones in this sample may be carry-over from other donors' samples. This chain joins TRBV6-5 and TRBJ1-4; 7 bases map to TRBD1. The CDR3 region has the DNA TGTGCCAGCAGCCGCAGGGGGTCAACTAATGAAAAACTGTTTTTT. Its translation is CASSRRGSTNEKLFF.